This T cell receptor beta chain comes out of a study of blood T cell repertoires in COVID-19. Concerning this clone: Other DNA sequences within the sample encode an identical CDR3.

Some clones are missing from TCRdb's copy, which holds only in-frame ones; the method was immunoSEQ multiplex PCR. Here the sample spans approximately 340,000 clones, roughly 92% being singletons. The clonotype originates from a woman in her 40s who had been exposed to COVID-19. The sequenced sample consisted of PBMCs or T cells enriched from blood (not recorded which).

The CDR3 region has the DNA TGTGCCAGCTCACCTGACAGGTTGAACACTGAAGCTTTCTTT. Translating gives CASSPDRLNTEAFF. V is TRBV18 and J is TRBJ1-1, with D possibly matching TRBD1 (6 bases). The V and J ends lost 3 bases and 0 bases respectively, with 8 bases between them. This CDR3 spans 14 amino acids. Germline V CDR1 and CDR2: KGHSH, LQKENI. The full variable domain, in which reference TRBV18 and TRBJ1-1 provide the parts outside the CDR3, is NAGVMQNPRHLVRRRGQEARLRCSPMKGHSHVYWYRQLPEEGLKFMVYLQKENIIDESGMPKERFSAEFPKEGPSILRIQQVVRGDSAAYFCASSPDRLNTEAFFGQGTRLTVV.